A selection of T cell receptor beta chains follows, all from one sample in a study of blood T cell repertoires in COVID-19. Assay used: immunoSEQ multiplex PCR; TCRdb lists only in-frame clones, some missing. The sample lists about 51,000 clones; about 86% were seen once. Input material: peripheral blood. These receptors were collected from a man in his 60s with acute or convalescent COVID-19. CDR3s include the opening cysteine and the closing phenylalanine or tryptophan. The order of the fields is clone size, V gene, J gene, D gene, CDR3 DNA, CDR3 protein. A D gene is named only where the DNA matches it firmly. Clone sizes are given selectively: once, few, many, or a class where the clone is expanded.

abundance: -; v_gene: TRBV27; j_gene: TRBJ2-5; d_gene: TRBD2; CDR3nt: TGTGCCAGCAGTCCGGGACTAGCGGTCCGGGGGACCCAGTACTTC; CDR3aa: CASSPGLAVRGTQYF
abundance: -; v_gene: TRBV4-3; j_gene: TRBJ2-3; d_gene: TRBD1; CDR3nt: TGCGCCAGCAGCCCAGCCGGGACAGGGACCGATACGCAGTATTTT; CDR3aa: CASSPAGTGTDTQYF
abundance: -; v_gene: TRBV6-5; j_gene: TRBJ1-6; d_gene: -; CDR3nt: TGTGCCAGCAGTTACCGCGGGCCGAGTAATTCACCCCTCCACTTT; CDR3aa: CASSYRGPSNSPLHF
abundance: -; v_gene: TRBV28; j_gene: TRBJ2-7; d_gene: -; CDR3nt: TGTGCCAGCAGTTTTCCACCCCTCACTACATCCGAAAGCTCCTACGAGCAGTACTTC; CDR3aa: CASSFPPLTTSESSYEQYF
abundance: -; v_gene: TRBV2; j_gene: TRBJ1-5; d_gene: -; CDR3nt: TGTGCCAGCAGTGAGGGGAGAAATCAGCCCCAGCATTTT; CDR3aa: CASSEGRNQPQHF
abundance: few; v_gene: TRBV9; j_gene: TRBJ2-3; d_gene: TRBD2; CDR3nt: TGTGCCAGCAGCGTAGCTGGGGGGACTAGCGGTCTAGATACGCAGTATTTT; CDR3aa: CASSVAGGTSGLDTQYF
abundance: -; v_gene: TRBV11-2; j_gene: TRBJ1-5; d_gene: -; CDR3nt: TGTGCCAGCAGCTTAGGGCTTAATCAGCCCCAGCATTTT; CDR3aa: CASSLGLNQPQHF
abundance: -; v_gene: TRBV5-1; j_gene: TRBJ2-7; d_gene: -; CDR3nt: TGCGCCAGCAGCTGGGACACGACCTACGAGCAGTACTTC; CDR3aa: CASSWDTTYEQYF
abundance: -; v_gene: TRBV4-2; j_gene: TRBJ2-1; d_gene: TRBD1; CDR3nt: TGTGCCAGCAGCCCTCGGACAGGGGCCGACAATGAGCAGTTCTTC; CDR3aa: CASSPRTGADNEQFF
abundance: -; v_gene: TRBV6-5; j_gene: TRBJ2-5; d_gene: -; CDR3nt: TGTGCCAGCAGTTACTTGCGGACTGGGGGGCAAGAGACCCAGTACTTC; CDR3aa: CASSYLRTGGQETQYF
abundance: -; v_gene: TRBV2; j_gene: TRBJ2-1; d_gene: TRBD2; CDR3nt: TGTGCCACCGGGAGGAGACAGAAAAGCTACAATGAGCAGTTCTTC; CDR3aa: CATGRRQKSYNEQFF
abundance: -; v_gene: TRBV6-5; j_gene: TRBJ1-5; d_gene: -; CDR3nt: TGTGCCAGCAGTACCCAGGGACTCCAGCCCCAGCATTTT; CDR3aa: CASSTQGLQPQHF
abundance: once; v_gene: TRBV25-1; j_gene: TRBJ2-7; d_gene: -; CDR3nt: TGTGCCAGCAGTGAAGGCGGGAATGCCTACGAGCAGTACTTC; CDR3aa: CASSEGGNAYEQYF
abundance: -; v_gene: TRBV6-5; j_gene: TRBJ1-2; d_gene: TRBD1; CDR3nt: TGTGCCAGCAGTCGACAGGGTAACTATGGCTACACCTTC; CDR3aa: CASSRQGNYGYTF
abundance: -; v_gene: TRBV4-2; j_gene: TRBJ1-6; d_gene: TRBD1; CDR3nt: TGTGCCAGCAGCCTTAAACAGGGGGACGATTCACCCCTCCACTTT; CDR3aa: CASSLKQGDDSPLHF
abundance: -; v_gene: TRBV6-5; j_gene: TRBJ2-7; d_gene: -; CDR3nt: TGTGCCAGCAGACAGACACAGTACGAGCAGTACTTC; CDR3aa: CASRQTQYEQYF
abundance: -; v_gene: TRBV7-9; j_gene: TRBJ1-1; d_gene: TRBD1; CDR3nt: TGTGCCAGCAGCTCGACCTGGGACAGGGCGCTTGAAGCTTTCTTT; CDR3aa: CASSSTWDRALEAFF
abundance: -; v_gene: TRBV6-5; j_gene: TRBJ2-5; d_gene: TRBD1; CDR3nt: TGTGCCAGCAGTCAGGGGGCAGGTGAGACCCAGTACTTC; CDR3aa: CASSQGAGETQYF
abundance: -; v_gene: TRBV5-5; j_gene: TRBJ2-3; d_gene: TRBD2; CDR3nt: TGTGCCAGCAACCCACTAGCGGGGGATTTTAGCACAGATACGCAGTATTTT; CDR3aa: CASNPLAGDFSTDTQYF
abundance: once; v_gene: TRBV5-6; j_gene: TRBJ1-1; d_gene: -; CDR3nt: TGTGCCAGCAGCTTTGGACAGCTTGAAGCTTTCTTT; CDR3aa: CASSFGQLEAFF
abundance: -; v_gene: TRBV5-1; j_gene: TRBJ2-2; d_gene: TRBD1; CDR3nt: TGCGCCAGCAGCGAAGGGACAGTTTCCTCCGGGGAGCTGTTTTTT; CDR3aa: CASSEGTVSSGELFF
abundance: -; v_gene: TRBV19; j_gene: TRBJ2-5; d_gene: -; CDR3nt: TGTGCCAGTAGTATCGGTTCACAAGAGACCCAGTACTTC; CDR3aa: CASSIGSQETQYF
abundance: -; v_gene: TRBV18; j_gene: TRBJ2-2; d_gene: -; CDR3nt: TGTGCCAGCTCACGTCTCAATGCGGGGAACGCGAACACCGGGGAGCTGTTTTTT; CDR3aa: CASSRLNAGNANTGELFF
abundance: few; v_gene: TRBV19; j_gene: TRBJ2-1; d_gene: -; CDR3nt: TGTGCCAGTAGTATACTGGGGACTTACAATGAGCAGTTCTTC; CDR3aa: CASSILGTYNEQFF
abundance: -; v_gene: TRBV12-3/TRBV12-4; j_gene: TRBJ1-5; d_gene: -; CDR3nt: TGTGCCAGCAGTTTTGCGTTTTCACCCCAGCATTTT; CDR3aa: CASSFAFSPQHF
abundance: -; v_gene: TRBV6-5; j_gene: TRBJ1-1; d_gene: -; CDR3nt: TGTGCCAGCAGGGCGAGACAGAACACTGAAGCTTTCTTT; CDR3aa: CASRARQNTEAFF
abundance: -; v_gene: TRBV7-2; j_gene: TRBJ1-1; d_gene: -; CDR3nt: TGTGCCAGCAGCTTAGTGCGGGGTAGATCGGGAACTGAAGCTTTCTTT; CDR3aa: CASSLVRGRSGTEAFF
abundance: -; v_gene: TRBV5-1; j_gene: TRBJ2-5; d_gene: TRBD1; CDR3nt: TGCGCCAGCAGCTCAACAGGGGGAAGGCAAGAGACCCAGTACTTC; CDR3aa: CASSSTGGRQETQYF
abundance: medium-sized; v_gene: TRBV3-1/TRBV3-2; j_gene: TRBJ2-7; d_gene: -; CDR3nt: TGTGCCAGCAGCCAAGGGTTCCGGGGCGAGCAGTACTTC; CDR3aa: CASSQGFRGEQYF
abundance: -; v_gene: TRBV5-1; j_gene: TRBJ2-2; d_gene: TRBD1; CDR3nt: TGCGCCAGCAGCTTGGTGGGACAGGGGACCGGGGAGCTGTTTTTT; CDR3aa: CASSLVGQGTGELFF